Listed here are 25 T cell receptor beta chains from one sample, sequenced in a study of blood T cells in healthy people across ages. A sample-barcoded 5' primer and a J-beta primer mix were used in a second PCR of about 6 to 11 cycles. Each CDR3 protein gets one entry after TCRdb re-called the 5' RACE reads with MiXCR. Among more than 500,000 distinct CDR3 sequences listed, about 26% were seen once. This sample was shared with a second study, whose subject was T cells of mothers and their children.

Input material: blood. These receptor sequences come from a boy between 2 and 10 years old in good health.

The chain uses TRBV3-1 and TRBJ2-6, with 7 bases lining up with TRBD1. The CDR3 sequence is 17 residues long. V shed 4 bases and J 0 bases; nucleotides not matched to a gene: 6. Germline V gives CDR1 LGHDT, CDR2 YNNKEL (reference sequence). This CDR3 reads CASSLWDSNSGANVLTF. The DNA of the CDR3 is TGTGCCAGCAGCCTATGGGACAGTAACTCTGGGGCCAACGTCCTGACTTTC.

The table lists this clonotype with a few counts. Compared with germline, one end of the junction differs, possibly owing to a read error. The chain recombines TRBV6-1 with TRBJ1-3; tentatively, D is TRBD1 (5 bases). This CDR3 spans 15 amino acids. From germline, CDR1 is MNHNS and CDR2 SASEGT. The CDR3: CASSKAGYSGNTIYF. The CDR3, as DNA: TGTGCCAGCAGTAAAGCAGGGTATTCTGGAAACACCATATATTTT.

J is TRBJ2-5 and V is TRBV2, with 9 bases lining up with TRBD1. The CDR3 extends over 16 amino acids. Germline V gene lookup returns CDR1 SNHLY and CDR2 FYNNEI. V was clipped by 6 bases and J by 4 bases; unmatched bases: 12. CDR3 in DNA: TGTGCCAGCAGCGTGCCGGGACAGGGTAGAGGAGAGACCCAGTACTTC. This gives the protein CASSVPGQGRGETQYF. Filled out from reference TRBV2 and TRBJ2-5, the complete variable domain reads EPEVTQTPSHQVTQMGQEVILRCVPISNHLYFYWYRQILGQKVEFLVSFYNNEISEKSEIFDDQFSVERPDGSNFTLKIRSTKLEDSAMYFCASSVPGQGRGETQYFGPGTRLLVL.

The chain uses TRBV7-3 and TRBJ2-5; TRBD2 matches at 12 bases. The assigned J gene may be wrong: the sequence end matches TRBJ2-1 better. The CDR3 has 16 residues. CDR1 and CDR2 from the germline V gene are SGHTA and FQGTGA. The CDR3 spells CASSPLAGGLNNEQFF. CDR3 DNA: TGTGCCAGCAGCCCCCTAGCGGGGGGGCTCAACAATGAGCAGTTCTTC.

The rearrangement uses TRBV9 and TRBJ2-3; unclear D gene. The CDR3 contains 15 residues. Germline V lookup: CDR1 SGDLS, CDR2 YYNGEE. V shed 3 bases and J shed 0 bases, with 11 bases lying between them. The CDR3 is CASSGGSLSTDTQYF. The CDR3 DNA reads TGTGCCAGCAGCGGCGGCAGTCTAAGCACAGATACGCAGTATTTT. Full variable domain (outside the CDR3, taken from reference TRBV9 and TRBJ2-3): DSGVTQTPKHLITATGQRVTLRCSPRSGDLSVYWYQQSLDQGLQFLIQYYNGEERAKGNILERFSAQQFPDLHSELNLSSLELGDSALYFCASSGGSLSTDTQYFGPGTRLTVL.

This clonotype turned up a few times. The CDR3 loop is CSARDGTANTEAFF. The CDR3 DNA sequence: TGCAGTGCTAGAGACGGGACAGCGAACACTGAAGCTTTCTTT. The rearrangement uses TRBV20-1 and TRBJ1-1, with TRBD1 matching 7 bases. This CDR3 has 14 amino acids. The V gene end was trimmed by 0 bases and the J gene end by 1 base; junction bases not matched to a gene: 2. The germline CDR1 and CDR2 sequences are DFQATT and SNEGSKA (reference sequence).

The CDR3 coding sequence is TGTGCCAGCAGGGGGGGTTCTGGGGCCAACGTCCTGACTTTC. Its protein is CASRGGSGANVLTF. The genes are TRBV6-5 and TRBJ2-6; D is perhaps TRBD2 (6 bases). This CDR3 region has 14 residues. The V gene's germline CDR1 is MNHEY and CDR2 SVGAGI. Deletions cut 6 bases from V and 1 base from J, with 7 bases between.

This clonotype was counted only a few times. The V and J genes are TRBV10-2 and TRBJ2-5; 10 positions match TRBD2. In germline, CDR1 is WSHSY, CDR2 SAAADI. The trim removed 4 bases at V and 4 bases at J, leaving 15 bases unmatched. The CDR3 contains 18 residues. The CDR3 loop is CASSVSLSASGRVETQYF. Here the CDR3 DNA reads TGCGCCAGCAGTGTTTCATTATCGGCTAGCGGGAGAGTAGAGACCCAGTACTTC.

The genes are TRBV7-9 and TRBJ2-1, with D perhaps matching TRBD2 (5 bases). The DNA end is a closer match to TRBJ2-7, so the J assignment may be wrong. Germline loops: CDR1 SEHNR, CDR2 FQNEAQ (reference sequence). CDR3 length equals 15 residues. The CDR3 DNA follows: TGTGCCAGCAGCCATCTTAGCGTCAGCTCCTACGAGCAGTACTTC. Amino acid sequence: CASSHLSVSSYEQYF.

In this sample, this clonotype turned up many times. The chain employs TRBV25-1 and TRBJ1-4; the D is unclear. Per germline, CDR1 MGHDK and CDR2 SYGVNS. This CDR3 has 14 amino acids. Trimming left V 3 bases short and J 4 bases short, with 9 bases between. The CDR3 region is CASSEQENNEKLFF. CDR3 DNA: TGTGCCAGCAGTGAGCAGGAAAATAATGAAAAACTGTTTTTT.

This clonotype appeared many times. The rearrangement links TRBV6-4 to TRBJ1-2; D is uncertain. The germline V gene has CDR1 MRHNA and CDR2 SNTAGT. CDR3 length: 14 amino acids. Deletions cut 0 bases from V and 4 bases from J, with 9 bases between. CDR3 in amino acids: CASSDSVGGYGYTF. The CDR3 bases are TGTGCCAGCAGTGACTCCGTGGGCGGCTATGGCTACACCTTC.

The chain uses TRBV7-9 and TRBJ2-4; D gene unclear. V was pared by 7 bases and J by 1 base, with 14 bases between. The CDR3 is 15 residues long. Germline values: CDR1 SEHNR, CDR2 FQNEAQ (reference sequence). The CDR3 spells CASTSFTLAKNIQYF. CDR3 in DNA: TGTGCCAGCACCTCATTTACTCTGGCCAAAAACATTCAGTACTTC.

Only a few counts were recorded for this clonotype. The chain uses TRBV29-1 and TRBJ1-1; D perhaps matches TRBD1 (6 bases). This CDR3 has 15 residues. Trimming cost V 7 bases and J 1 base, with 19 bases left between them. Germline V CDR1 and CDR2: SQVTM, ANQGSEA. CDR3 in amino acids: CSASSAGQKNTEAFF. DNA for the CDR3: TGCAGCGCCTCAAGCGCGGGACAAAAGAACACTGAAGCTTTCTTT.

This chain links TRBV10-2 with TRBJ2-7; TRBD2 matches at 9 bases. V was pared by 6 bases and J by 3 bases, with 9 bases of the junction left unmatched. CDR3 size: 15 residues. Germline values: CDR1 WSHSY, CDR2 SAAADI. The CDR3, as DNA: TGCGCCAGCAGACGCCAAGCGGGAGGTAACTACGAGCAGTACTTC. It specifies CASRRQAGGNYEQYF.

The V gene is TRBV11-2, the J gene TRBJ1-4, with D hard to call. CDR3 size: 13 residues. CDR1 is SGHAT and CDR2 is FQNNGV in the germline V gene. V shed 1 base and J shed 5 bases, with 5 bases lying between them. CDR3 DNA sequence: TGTGCCAGCAGCTTAGTTAGCAATGAAAAACTGTTTTTT. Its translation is CASSLVSNEKLFF. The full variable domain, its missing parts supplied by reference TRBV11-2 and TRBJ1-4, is EAGVAQSPRYKIIEKRQSVAFWCNPISGHATLYWYQQILGQGPKLLIQFQNNGVVDDSQLPKDRFSAERLKGVDSTLKIQPAKLEDSAVYLCASSLVSNEKLFFGSGTQLSVL.

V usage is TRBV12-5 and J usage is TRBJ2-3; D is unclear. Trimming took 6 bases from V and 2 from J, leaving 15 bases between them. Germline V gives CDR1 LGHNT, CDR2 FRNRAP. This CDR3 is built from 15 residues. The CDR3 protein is CASGPTYGFTDTQYF. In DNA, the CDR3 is TGTGCTAGTGGACCGACTTACGGGTTCACAGATACGCAGTATTTT.

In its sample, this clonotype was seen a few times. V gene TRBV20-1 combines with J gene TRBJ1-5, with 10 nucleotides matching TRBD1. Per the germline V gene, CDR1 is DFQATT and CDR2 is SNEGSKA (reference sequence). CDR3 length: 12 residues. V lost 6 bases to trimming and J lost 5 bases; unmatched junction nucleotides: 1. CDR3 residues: CSAGQGDQPQHF. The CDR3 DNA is TGCAGTGCCGGACAGGGGGATCAGCCCCAGCATTTT.

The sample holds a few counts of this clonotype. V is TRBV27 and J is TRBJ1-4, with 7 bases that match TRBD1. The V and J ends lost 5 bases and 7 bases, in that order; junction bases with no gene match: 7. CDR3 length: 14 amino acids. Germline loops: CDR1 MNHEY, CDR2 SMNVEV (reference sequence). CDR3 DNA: TGTGCCAGCAGTCAGACAGGGACGGGTGAAAAACTGTTTTTT. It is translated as CASSQTGTGEKLFF.

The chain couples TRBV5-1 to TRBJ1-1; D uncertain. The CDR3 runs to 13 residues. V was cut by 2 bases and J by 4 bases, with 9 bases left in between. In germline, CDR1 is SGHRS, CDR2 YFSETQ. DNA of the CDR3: TGCGCCAGCAGCTTTCCCGGGAGCACTGAAGCTTTCTTT. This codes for CASSFPGSTEAFF.

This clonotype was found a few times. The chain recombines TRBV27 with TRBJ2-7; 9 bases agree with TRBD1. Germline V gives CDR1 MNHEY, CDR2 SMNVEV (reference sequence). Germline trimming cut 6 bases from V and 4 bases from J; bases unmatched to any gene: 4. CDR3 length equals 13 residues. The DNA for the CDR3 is TGTGCCAGCAGGGGACAGGGTTGGTACGAGCAGTACTTC. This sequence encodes CASRGQGWYEQYF.

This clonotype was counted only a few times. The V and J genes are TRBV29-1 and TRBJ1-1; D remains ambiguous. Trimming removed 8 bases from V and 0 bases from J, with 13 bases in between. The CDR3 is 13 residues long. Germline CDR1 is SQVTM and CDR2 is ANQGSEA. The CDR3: CSSSGKMNTEAFF. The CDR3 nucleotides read TGCAGCTCGAGCGGCAAGATGAACACTGAAGCTTTCTTT.

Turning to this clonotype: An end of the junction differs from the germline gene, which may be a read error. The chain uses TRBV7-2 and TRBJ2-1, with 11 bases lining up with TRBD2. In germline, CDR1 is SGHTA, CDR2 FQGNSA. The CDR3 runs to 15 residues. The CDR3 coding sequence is TGTGACAGCAGCTTGGGTAGCGGGAGGGCTAATGAGCAGTTCTTC. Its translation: CDSSLGSGRANEQFF.

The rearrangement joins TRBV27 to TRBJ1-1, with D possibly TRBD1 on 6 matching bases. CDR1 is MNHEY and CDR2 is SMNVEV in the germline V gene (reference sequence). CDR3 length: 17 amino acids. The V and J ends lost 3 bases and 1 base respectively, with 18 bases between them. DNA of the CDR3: TGTGCCAGCAGTTTGGCGGGAGACAGGAACTGGAACACTGAAGCTTTCTTT. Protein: CASSLAGDRNWNTEAFF.

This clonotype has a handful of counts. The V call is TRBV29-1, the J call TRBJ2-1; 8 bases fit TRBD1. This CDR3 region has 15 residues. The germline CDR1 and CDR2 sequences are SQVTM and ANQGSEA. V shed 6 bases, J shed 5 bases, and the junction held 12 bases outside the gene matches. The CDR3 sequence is CSVSPPLTGDNEQFF. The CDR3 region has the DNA TGCAGCGTGTCCCCACCACTGACAGGGGACAATGAGCAGTTCTTC.

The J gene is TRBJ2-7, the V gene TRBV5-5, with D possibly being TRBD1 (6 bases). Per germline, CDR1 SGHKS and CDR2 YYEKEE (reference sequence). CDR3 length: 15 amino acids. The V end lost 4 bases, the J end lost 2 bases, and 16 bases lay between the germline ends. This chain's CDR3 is CASSSSWDTPYEQYF. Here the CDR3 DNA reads TGTGCCAGCAGCAGTTCCTGGGACACCCCCTACGAGCAGTACTTC.